These 30 T cell receptor beta chains originate from one sample sequenced in a study of cytomegalovirus exposure and HLA in healthy donors. The PCR contained 60 Vbeta and 13 Jbeta primers. Sequencing was performed with immunoSEQ multiplex PCR; in TCRdb, only in-frame clones are kept and a portion is missing. Among more than 90,000 clones, approximately 85% were seen once, and the ten largest hold about 3.9%. Source material: PBMCs. These receptors were collected from a man aged 25 to 40 in good health and CMV-seronegative.

The rearrangement links TRBV14 to TRBJ2-1; weak D call: TRBD1 (6 bases). The CDR3 covers 13 residues. Germline-derived CDR1 and CDR2 are SGHDN and FVKESK. The V gene lost 4 bases and the J gene lost 9 bases, with 13 bases spanning the gap. The CDR3 DNA reads TGTGCCAGCAGCCTTGGGACACTCAGTGAGCAGTTCTTC. Translating gives CASSLGTLSEQFF.

The chain recombines TRBV6-4 with TRBJ1-2, with 7 bases matching TRBD1. V shed 6 bases and J 1 base; nucleotides not matched to a gene: 8. Looked up from germline, CDR1 is MRHNA and CDR2 is SNTAGT. CDR3 length equals 15 residues. The CDR3 here is CASRQGLGFNYGYTF. The CDR3 DNA follows: TGTGCCAGCAGACAGGGGTTGGGTTTTAACTATGGCTACACCTTC.

This chain links TRBV7-8 with TRBJ2-7; TRBD2 matches 9 bases. CDR3 length equals 15 residues. Germline values: CDR1 SGHVS, CDR2 FQNEAQ. Losses at the gene ends were 7 bases for V and 3 bases for J; bases not matched to a gene: 10. This chain's CDR3 is CASTKGPSGNYEQYF. CDR3 sequence (DNA): TGTGCCAGCACCAAGGGCCCTAGCGGGAACTACGAGCAGTACTTC.

This rearrangement joins TRBV6-5 to TRBJ2-5; 11 nucleotides match TRBD2. This CDR3 has 14 residues. The ends lost 6 bases at V and 5 bases at J; junction bases unmatched: 5. The V gene's germline CDR1 is MNHEY and CDR2 SVGAGI. The CDR3 region has the DNA TGTGCCAGCAGACTAGCGGGGGCCCAGGAGACCCAGTACTTC. Protein product: CASRLAGAQETQYF.

The table lists this clone with a few counts. The genes are TRBV7-9 and TRBJ2-1; 7 bases agree with TRBD1. The J segment lost 15 bases and the V segment lost 11 bases, leaving 13 bases of the junction unmatched. The germline V gene encodes CDR1 SEHNR and CDR2 FQNEAQ (reference sequence). The CDR3 covers 11 residues. The CDR3 reads CAGVDRDVRFF. CDR3 nucleotides: TGTGCCGGCGTAGACAGGGACGTTCGGTTCTTC. The full variable domain, in which reference TRBV7-9 and TRBJ2-1 provide the parts outside the CDR3, is DTGVSQNPRHKITKRGQNVTFRCDPISEHNRLYWYRQTLGQGPEFLTYFQNEAQLEKSRLLSDRFSAERPKGSFSTLEIQRTEQGDSAMYLCAGVDRDVRFFGPGTRLTVL.

The DNA for the CDR3 is TGTGCCAGCAGCTCGGGACAGAAAGAGACCCAGTACTTC. It yields the protein CASSSGQKETQYF. V is TRBV7-2 and J is TRBJ2-5; 7 bases are a match to TRBD1. The CDR3 runs to 13 residues. V dropped 4 bases and J dropped 3; count of bases not matched to a gene: 2. Germline CDR1 SGHTA, CDR2 FQGNSA.

This clone has only a few counts. The chain combines TRBV6-5 with TRBJ1-1; D unresolved. CDR1 is MNHEY, CDR2 SVGAGI, per germline. The length of the CDR3 is 14 residues. V was pared by 2 bases and J by 4 bases, with 11 bases between. The CDR3 here is CASSYLGEGTEAFF. The CDR3 region has the DNA TGTGCCAGCAGTTACCTCGGAGAGGGCACTGAAGCTTTCTTT.

The chain combines TRBV5-1 with TRBJ2-1; perhaps TRBD2 as D (6 bases). The CDR3 is 15 amino acids. The V end lost 4 bases, the J end lost 6 bases, and 17 bases lay between the germline ends. Germline CDR1 reads SGHRS; CDR2 reads YFSETQ. The CDR3 sequence: CASSPGGALTNEQFF. CDR3 bases: TGCGCCAGCAGCCCGGGCGGGGCACTCACCAATGAGCAGTTCTTC.

The chain has TRBV30 and TRBJ2-2; D is uncertain. Between the trimmed V and J ends, which lost 2 bases and 7 bases, there was a span of 5 bases. The CDR3 is 11 residues long. Germline V gene data show CDR1 as GTSNPN and CDR2 as SVGIG (reference sequence). The CDR3 DNA follows: TGTGCCTGGAGTCCCCGCGGGGAGCTGTTTTTT. Translation gives CAWSPRGELFF.

The chain links TRBV19 to TRBJ2-3, with 8 bases matching TRBD2. The junction had 5 bases not matched to a gene; V was cut back by 10 bases and J by 2 bases. The germline gives CDR1 LNHDA, CDR2 SQIVND (reference sequence). CDR3 length equals 13 residues. The CDR3 sequence is CATLLADTDTQYF. The DNA for the CDR3 is TGTGCCACCTTACTAGCGGACACAGATACGCAGTATTTT.

This chain joins TRBV28 and TRBJ2-1; 8 bases match TRBD2. The junction had 9 bases not matched to a gene; V was cut back by 4 bases and J by 4 bases. This CDR3 is 16 amino acids long. CDR1 and CDR2 from the germline V gene are MDHEN and SYDVKM. This CDR3 is CASSWVSGAGYNEQFF. The CDR3 DNA sequence: TGTGCCAGCAGTTGGGTTAGCGGGGCGGGGTACAATGAGCAGTTCTTC. Full variable domain (remainder filled in from reference TRBV28 and TRBJ2-1): DVKVTQSSRYLVKRTGEKVFLECVQDMDHENMFWYRQDPGLGLRLIYFSYDVKMKEKGDIPEGYSVSREKKERFSLILESASTNQTSMYLCASSWVSGAGYNEQFFGPGTRLTVL.

The V and J genes are TRBV28 and TRBJ2-5, with 11 bases aligning to TRBD1. The CDR3 length is 16 residues. Losses at the gene ends were 5 bases for V and 5 bases for J; bases not matched to a gene: 10. The germline gives CDR1 MDHEN, CDR2 SYDVKM. The CDR3 protein is CASSPRDRGDQETQYF. For the CDR3, the DNA is TGTGCCAGCAGTCCTAGGGACAGGGGGGATCAGGAGACCCAGTACTTC.

CDR3 nucleotides: TGTGCCATCAGTGACCTGGGGGCAGGTCAGCCCCAGCATTTT. Protein sequence: CAISDLGAGQPQHF. The chain uses TRBV10-3 and TRBJ1-5, with D maybe TRBD1 (6 bases). V lost 3 bases to trimming and J lost 6 bases, with 12 bases between them. The CDR3 has 14 amino acids. Germline loops: CDR1 ENHRY, CDR2 SYGVKD.

The J gene is TRBJ1-5, the V gene TRBV10-3, with D tentatively TRBD1 (5 bases). V was cut by 2 bases and J by 1 base, with 9 bases left in between. In germline, CDR1 is ENHRY, CDR2 SYGVKD. CDR3 length: 15 residues. CDR3 amino acids: CAISEGRESNQPQHF. CDR3 DNA sequence: TGTGCCATCAGTGAGGGCAGGGAAAGCAATCAGCCCCAGCATTTT.

The chain is built from TRBV6-5 and TRBJ2-7, with D possibly TRBD1 on 6 matching bases. CDR1 is MNHEY and CDR2 is SVGAGI in the germline V gene. V lost 5 bases, J lost 5 bases, and 13 bases lay in between. The CDR3 is 13 amino acids. In DNA form, the CDR3 reads TGTGCCAGCAGTCTCCGGGACACCCACGAGCAGTACTTC. Protein product: CASSLRDTHEQYF.

The genes are TRBV30 and TRBJ2-1; 7 bases are a match to TRBD1. Germline CDR1 reads GTSNPN; CDR2 reads SVGIG (reference sequence). The CDR3 is made up of 15 amino acids. V shed 0 bases, J shed 3 bases, and the junction held 5 bases outside the gene matches. The CDR3 DNA reads TGTGCCTGGAGTGTAATAAGGACAGGCTACAATGAGCAGTTCTTC. It encodes CAWSVIRTGYNEQFF.

This clone was counted only a few times. V gene TRBV7-9 combines with J gene TRBJ1-1; possible D gene TRBD1, 5 bases. The germline V gene has CDR1 SEHNR and CDR2 FQNEAQ (reference sequence). Trimming pared 5 bases from V and 6 bases from J, leaving 16 bases between. The CDR3 is made up of 14 amino acids. The CDR3 bases are TGTGCCAGCAGCCCGACCGTCCTGGGGCCTGAAGCTTTCTTT. Translation: CASSPTVLGPEAFF.

CDR3: CASISGNTGELFF. CDR3 nucleotide sequence: TGTGCCAGCATCAGCGGAAACACCGGGGAGCTGTTTTTT. V gene TRBV25-1 combines with J gene TRBJ2-2, with D possibly TRBD2 on 5 matching bases. The CDR3 extends over 13 amino acids. Trimming stripped 7 bases from V and 2 bases from J, with 8 bases between. CDR1 is MGHDK, CDR2 SYGVNS, per germline.

This chain links TRBV28 with TRBJ2-7; 8 positions match TRBD2. This CDR3 region has 14 residues. The germline gives CDR1 MDHEN, CDR2 SYDVKM. V lost 6 bases to trimming and J lost 6 bases; unmatched junction nucleotides: 10. The CDR3 region is CASRAAGVRLEQYF. CDR3 coding DNA: TGTGCCAGCAGAGCAGCGGGAGTACGACTCGAGCAGTACTTC.

This clone was seen only a few times. The chain is built from TRBV18 and TRBJ1-3; a possible D gene is TRBD1 (5 bases). The CDR3 is 16 amino acids. CDR1 KGHSH and CDR2 LQKENI come from the germline V gene. Between the trimmed V and J ends, which lost 0 bases and 0 bases, there was a span of 9 bases. CDR3 region: CASSPPQGGSGNTIYF. CDR3 sequence (DNA): TGTGCCAGCTCACCACCGCAGGGTGGCTCTGGAAACACCATATATTTT.

This chain connects TRBV13 to TRBJ2-7; TRBD2 might be the D (5 bases). The V gene lost 8 bases and the J gene lost 0 bases, with 8 bases spanning the gap. Germline values: CDR1 PRHDT, CDR2 FYEKMQ (reference sequence). CDR3 length: 12 residues. The CDR3 DNA sequence: TGTGCCAGCCGCAGCGGCTCCTACGAGCAGTACTTC. Protein: CASRSGSYEQYF.

A note on this clone: One end of the junction does not line up with germline, which may come from a read error. The V and J genes are TRBV6-5 and TRBJ1-3, with 8 bases identical to TRBD1. Germline V gene sequence: CDR1 MNHEY, CDR2 SVGAGI. The CDR3 extends over 12 amino acids. The CDR3 bases are TGTGCCAGCAGTTTCCTGCAGGGGGCTCTACATTTT. Protein: CASSFLQGALHF.

In this sample, this clone turned up once. V usage is TRBV5-6 and J usage is TRBJ1-1; D is uncertain. CDR3 length: 13 residues. Trimming stripped 4 bases from V and 14 bases from J, with 21 bases between. CDR1 and CDR2 from the germline V gene are SGHDT and YYEEEE. The CDR3 reads CASSVAGRLGSFF. The CDR3 coding sequence is TGTGCCAGCAGCGTCGCCGGGAGGCTGGGTTCCTTCTTT.

The chain carries TRBV7-8 and TRBJ2-2; the D gene is possibly TRBD1 (7 bases). This CDR3 has 15 residues. V was cut by 5 bases and J by 9 bases, with 19 bases left in between. In germline, CDR1 is SGHVS, CDR2 FQNEAQ. DNA for the CDR3: TGTGCCAGCAGCCCCATCAGGGGGGTGAAGAGGGAGCTGTTTTTT. Translating it yields CASSPIRGVKRELFF.

This clone was picked up a small number of times. The chain is built from TRBV19 and TRBJ1-5, with a tentative D call TRBD1 (6 bases). The CDR3 contains 16 residues. CDR1 is LNHDA, CDR2 SQIVND, per germline (reference sequence). V lost 9 bases and J 3 bases, leaving 21 bases between the germline ends. The CDR3 DNA sequence: TGTGCCAGCGACGGGGGGGCTGACAGGTTCAATCAGCCCCAGCATTTT. Protein product: CASDGGADRFNQPQHF. The variable domain in full, with the rest retrieved from reference TRBV19 and TRBJ1-5, is DGGITQSPKYLFRKEGQNVTLSCEQNLNHDAMYWYRQDPGQGLRLIYYSQIVNDFQKGDIAEGYSVSREKKESFPLTVTSAQKNPTAFYLCASDGGADRFNQPQHFGDGTRLSIL.

As DNA, the CDR3 is TGTGCCAGCAGCCGGGACAGCGCGAACACCGGGGAGCTGTTTTTT. Encoded protein: CASSRDSANTGELFF. This chain uses TRBV2 with TRBJ2-2; the match to TRBD1 covers 7 bases. The CDR3 totals 15 residues. Per germline, CDR1 SNHLY and CDR2 FYNNEI. J lost 0 bases, V lost 6 bases, and 4 bases had no gene match. The full variable domain, rest sourced from reference TRBV2 and TRBJ2-2, is EPEVTQTPSHQVTQMGQEVILRCVPISNHLYFYWYRQILGQKVEFLVSFYNNEISEKSEIFDDQFSVERPDGSNFTLKIRSTKLEDSAMYFCASSRDSANTGELFFGEGSRLTVL.

The genes are TRBV6-5 and TRBJ2-2; 8 nucleotides match TRBD2. Germline CDR1 reads MNHEY; CDR2 reads SVGAGI. This CDR3 is 15 amino acids long. Trimming took 7 bases from V and 4 from J; bases not matched to a gene: 8. The CDR3 nucleotides are TGTGCCAGCACCTTCGGGGGGGCCACCACCGGGGAGCTGTTTTTT. The encoded protein is CASTFGGATTGELFF.

This chain uses TRBV7-9 with TRBJ1-6; 7 bases are shared with TRBD1. The ends lost 4 bases at V and 9 bases at J; junction bases unmatched: 9. This CDR3 has 15 residues. Germline V lookup: CDR1 SEHNR, CDR2 FQNEAQ (reference sequence). CDR3 DNA sequence: TGTGCCAGCAGCTCGCCGGGACAGAGCCTTTCACCCCTCCACTTT. It translates to CASSSPGQSLSPLHF.

The V and J genes are TRBV6-5 and TRBJ1-1; weak D call: TRBD1 (5 bases). The CDR3 is 15 residues long. V gave up 2 bases and J gave up 5 bases, with 15 bases separating them. Germline values: CDR1 MNHEY, CDR2 SVGAGI. CDR3 amino acids: CASSYGGGWGTEAFF. As DNA, the CDR3 is TGTGCCAGCAGTTACGGTGGAGGGTGGGGGACTGAAGCTTTCTTT.

The chain links TRBV5-1 to TRBJ2-7; 8 nucleotides align to TRBD1. The CDR3 is made up of 16 amino acids. Trimming cost V 0 bases and J 0 bases; bases outside gene matches: 5. The V gene's germline CDR1 is SGHRS and CDR2 YFSETQ. The DNA of the CDR3 is TGCGCCAGCAGCTTGGAGAGGACAGGGAGCTCCTACGAGCAGTACTTC. It specifies CASSLERTGSSYEQYF.